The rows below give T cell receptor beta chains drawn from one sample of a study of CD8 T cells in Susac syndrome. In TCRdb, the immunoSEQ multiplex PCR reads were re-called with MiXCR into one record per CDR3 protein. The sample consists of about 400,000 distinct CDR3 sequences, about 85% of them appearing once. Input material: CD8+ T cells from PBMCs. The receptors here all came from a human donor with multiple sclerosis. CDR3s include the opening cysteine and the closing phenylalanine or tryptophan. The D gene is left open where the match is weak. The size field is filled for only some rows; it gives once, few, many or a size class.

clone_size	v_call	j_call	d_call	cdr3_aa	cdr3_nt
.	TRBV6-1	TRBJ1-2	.	CASEGYTF	TGTGCCTCCGAGGGCTACACCTTC
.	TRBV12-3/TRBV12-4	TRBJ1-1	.	CASSLAVRVGTEAFF	TGTGCCAGCAGTTTAGCAGTACGGGTGGGAACTGAAGCTTTCTTT
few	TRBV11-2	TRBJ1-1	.	CASSLSGEAFF	TGTGCCAGCAGCTTAAGTGGCGAAGCTTTCTTT
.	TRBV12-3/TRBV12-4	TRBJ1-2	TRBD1	CASLRDSPFQANYGYTF	TGTGCCAGCCTACGGGACAGCCCCTTTCAAGCTAACTATGGCTACACCTTC
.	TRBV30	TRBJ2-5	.	CAWRGGPTVRETQYF	TGTGCCTGGAGAGGCGGGCCCACGGTGAGAGAGACCCAGTACTTC
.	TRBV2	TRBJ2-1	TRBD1	CASSEGQGFHEQFF	TGTGCCAGCAGTGAGGGACAGGGTTTCCATGAGCAGTTCTTC
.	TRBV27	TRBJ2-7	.	CASSFYEGGDEQYF	TGTGCCAGCAGTTTTTACGAGGGGGGCGACGAGCAGTACTTC
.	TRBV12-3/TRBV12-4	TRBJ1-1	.	CASSLSGWAGDTEAFF	TGTGCCAGCAGTTTAAGTGGGTGGGCTGGGGACACTGAAGCTTTCTTT
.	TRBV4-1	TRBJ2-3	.	CASSQGRASGTDTQYF	TGCGCCAGCAGCCAGGGAAGGGCTAGCGGCACAGATACGCAGTATTTT
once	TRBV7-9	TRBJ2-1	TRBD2	CASSPLAGLHVDEQFF	TGTGCCAGCAGCCCTCTAGCGGGACTTCACGTGGATGAGCAGTTCTTC
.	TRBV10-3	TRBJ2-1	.	CAISESRPVDWGNEQFF	TGTGCCATCAGTGAGTCTAGGCCGGTAGATTGGGGCAATGAGCAGTTCTTC
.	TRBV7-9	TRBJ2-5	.	CASSSGGWETQYF	TGTGCCAGCAGCTCAGGTGGCTGGGAGACCCAGTACTTC
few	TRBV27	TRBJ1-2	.	CASSLSGGPYGYTF	TGTGCCAGCAGTTTATCGGGGGGCCCCTATGGCTACACCTTC
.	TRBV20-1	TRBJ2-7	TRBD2	CSARGGTSGSTYEQYF	TGCAGTGCTAGAGGGGGGACTAGCGGGAGCACCTACGAGCAGTACTTC
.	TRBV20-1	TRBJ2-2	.	CSAARENTGELFF	TGCAGTGCCGCGCGGGAGAACACCGGGGAGCTGTTTTTT
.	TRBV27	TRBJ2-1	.	CASSLPGAYNEQFF	TGTGCCAGCAGTTTACCCGGGGCCTACAATGAGCAGTTCTTC
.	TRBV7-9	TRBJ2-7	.	CASQIIQYEQYF	TGTGCCAGTCAGATAATCCAATACGAGCAGTACTTC
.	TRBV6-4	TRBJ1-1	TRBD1	CASRDRHWNTEAFF	TGTGCCAGCAGGGACAGGCACTGGAACACTGAAGCTTTCTTT
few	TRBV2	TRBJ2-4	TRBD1	CASREVQGSNIQYF	TGTGCCAGCAGGGAAGTACAGGGGTCAAACATTCAGTACTTC
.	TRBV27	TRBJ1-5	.	CASSLVAYQPQHF	TGTGCCAGCAGTTTAGTCGCTTATCAGCCCCAGCATTTT
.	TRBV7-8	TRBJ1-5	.	CASSSTDGPNQPQHF	TGTGCCAGCAGCTCTACGGACGGACCCAATCAGCCCCAGCATTTT
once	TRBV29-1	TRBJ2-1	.	CSLPLGGNEQFF	TGCAGCCTCCCCCTCGGTGGCAATGAGCAGTTCTTC
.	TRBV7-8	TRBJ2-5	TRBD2	CASSPPIAGTEETQYF	TGTGCCAGCAGCCCACCAATAGCGGGAACGGAGGAGACCCAGTACTTC
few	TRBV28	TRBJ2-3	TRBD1	CASSFRDRGTDTQYF	TGTGCCAGCAGTTTTCGGGACAGGGGGACAGATACGCAGTATTTT
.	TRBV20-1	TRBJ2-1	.	CSARVRYEQFF	TGCAGTGCTAGAGTTAGGTATGAGCAGTTCTTC
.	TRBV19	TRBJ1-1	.	CASSIPGDEAFF	TGTGCCAGTAGTATCCCGGGGGATGAAGCTTTCTTT
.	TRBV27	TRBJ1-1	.	CASSFAVTTEAFF	TGTGCCAGCAGTTTCGCAGTGACGACTGAAGCTTTCTTT
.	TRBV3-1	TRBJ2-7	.	CASSQEIRTGSYEQYF	TGTGCCAGCAGCCAAGAAATTCGCACAGGGTCCTACGAGCAGTACTTC
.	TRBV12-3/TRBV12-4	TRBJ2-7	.	CASSSKRESYEQYF	TGTGCCAGCAGTTCCAAAAGGGAGAGCTACGAGCAGTACTTC
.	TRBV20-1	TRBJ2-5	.	CSARDMTDREETQYF	TGCAGTGCTAGAGATATGACTGACAGAGAAGAGACCCAGTACTTC
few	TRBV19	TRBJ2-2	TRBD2	CASSRLAGDTGELFF	TGTGCCAGTAGTCGACTAGCGGGAGACACCGGGGAGCTGTTTTTT
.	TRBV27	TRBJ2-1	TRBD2	CASSLGREGRSYNEQFF	TGTGCCAGCAGTTTAGGGCGGGAGGGCCGATCCTACAATGAGCAGTTCTTC
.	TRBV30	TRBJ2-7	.	CAWSVGAGNEQYF	TGTGCCTGGAGTGTGGGGGCAGGAAACGAGCAGTACTTC
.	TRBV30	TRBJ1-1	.	CAHTGVGGIATEAFF	TGTGCCCACACGGGGGTGGGGGGCATCGCCACTGAAGCTTTCTTT
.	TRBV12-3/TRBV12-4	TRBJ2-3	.	CASSHAVGLGWTDTQYF	TGTGCCAGCAGCCACGCGGTGGGTCTAGGATGGACAGATACGCAGTATTTT
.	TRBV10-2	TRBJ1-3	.	CASSEVSGNTIYF	TGCGCCAGCAGTGAAGTTTCTGGAAACACCATATATTTT
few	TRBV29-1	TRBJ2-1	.	CSVEGDHNEQFF	TGCAGCGTTGAAGGGGACCACAATGAGCAGTTCTTC
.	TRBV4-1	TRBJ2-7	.	CASSQRDNSYEQYF	TGCGCCAGCAGCCAGAGGGACAACTCCTACGAGCAGTACTTC
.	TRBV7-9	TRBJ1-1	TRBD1	CASSFDPGGSTEAFF	TGTGCCAGCAGCTTTGATCCAGGGGGCAGCACTGAAGCTTTCTTT
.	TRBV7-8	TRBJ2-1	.	CASSSWGDSYNEQFF	TGTGCCAGCAGCTCATGGGGGGACTCCTACAATGAGCAGTTCTTC
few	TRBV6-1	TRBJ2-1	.	CASTWAGPYNEQFF	TGTGCCAGCACCTGGGCAGGCCCGTACAATGAGCAGTTCTTC
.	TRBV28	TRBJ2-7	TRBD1	CASRAGWGQDFGEQYF	TGTGCCAGCAGAGCCGGTTGGGGACAGGACTTCGGCGAGCAGTACTTC
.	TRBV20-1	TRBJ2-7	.	CSARDRGAGRFDEQYF	TGCAGTGCTAGAGATAGGGGCGCGGGGAGATTCGACGAGCAGTACTTC
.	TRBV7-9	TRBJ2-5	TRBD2	CASSSTATSGQETQYF	TGTGCCAGCAGCTCTACTGCGACTAGCGGCCAAGAGACCCAGTACTTC